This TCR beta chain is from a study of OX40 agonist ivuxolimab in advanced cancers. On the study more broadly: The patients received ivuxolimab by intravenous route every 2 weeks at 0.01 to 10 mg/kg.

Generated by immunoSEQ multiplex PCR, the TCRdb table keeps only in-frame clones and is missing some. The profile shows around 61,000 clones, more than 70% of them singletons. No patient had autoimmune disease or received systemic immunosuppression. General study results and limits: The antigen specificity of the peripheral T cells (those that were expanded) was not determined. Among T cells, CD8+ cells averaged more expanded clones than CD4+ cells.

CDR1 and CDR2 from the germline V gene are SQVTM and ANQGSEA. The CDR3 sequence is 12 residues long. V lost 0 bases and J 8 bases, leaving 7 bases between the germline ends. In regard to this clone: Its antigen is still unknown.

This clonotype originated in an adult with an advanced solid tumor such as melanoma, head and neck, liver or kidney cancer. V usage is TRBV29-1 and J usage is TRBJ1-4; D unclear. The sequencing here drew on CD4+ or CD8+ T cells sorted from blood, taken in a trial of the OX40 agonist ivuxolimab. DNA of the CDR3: TGCAGCGTTGAAGATCAGCACGAAAAACTGTTTTTT. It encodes CSVEDQHEKLFF.